There are many counts of the clone carrying this TCR beta chain. Its specificity is not known. The entry originates in a study of T cells in Graves' hyperthyroidism and ophthalmopathy. The study, taken as a whole, reports: It was a median approximately six months before onset that the model predicted ophthalmopathy.

Amplified TCR beta CDR3 regions came from RNA transcripts. The study used the HTBI primer set for a first-round RT-PCR of the TCR CDR3. TCRdb independently ran MiXCR on the multiplex PCR reads; one entry per CDR3 protein. The table lists under 300,000 distinct CDR3 sequences, roughly an eighth of them singletons. The CDR3 consists of 14 residues. CDR1 is SGHVS, CDR2 FNYEAQ, per germline. V lost 2 bases to trimming and J lost 1 base, with 8 bases between them. The receptor was isolated from a woman between 40 and 55 years old with Graves' hyperthyroidism. The sequencing input was blood. V is TRBV7-6 and J is TRBJ2-5, with D uncertain. CDR3 amino acids: CASSLRGTQETQYF. The CDR3, as DNA: TGTGCCAGCAGCTTAAGAGGCACCCAAGAGACCCAGTACTTC.